The source of this T cell receptor beta chain is a study of technical replicates of blood from four donors. Assay: immunoSEQ multiplex PCR; the TCRdb copy retains only in-frame clones and omits some. Of under 90,000 clones in the sample, roughly 93% were seen once. Trimming took 1 base from V and 4 from J, leaving 10 bases between them. From germline, CDR1 is MNHNS and CDR2 SASEGT. CDR3 size: 14 residues. This receptor was obtained from a human donor in good health. V and J are TRBV6-1 and TRBJ2-5; no clear D. Sequenced: T cells isolated from PBMCs. The CDR3 coding sequence is TGTGCCAGCAGTGAAGTGAACTCCCCAGAGACCCAGTACTTC. It yields the protein CASSEVNSPETQYF.